This TCR beta chain came from a study of T-cell reconstitution after alpha-beta-depleted transplantation in children. General study points: Approximately two months post-transplant, alpha-beta T cells reportedly originated from several hundred expanded graft clones. Diversity and T-cell counts at one year after transplant derived mostly from new T cells. It was surviving recipient T cells and thymic progenitors that gave some patients high TCRbeta diversity at day 60.

Germline assignment: CDR1 MGHRA and CDR2 YSYEKL. CDR3 length: 13 residues. With V trimmed by 11 bases and J by 3 bases, 3 bases remained unmatched. To note about this clonotype: The target antigen is unknown.

Preparation of the TCRbeta library used unique molecular identifiers. TCRdb ran MiXCR on the PCR reads and lists one entry per CDR3 protein. The profile shows approximately 110,000 distinct CDR3 sequences, more than 20% of them singletons. Sequenced here: PBMCs, mostly from graft donor cells, sampled 180 days after TCRalphabeta/CD19-depleted stem cell transplant. The gene calls are TRBV4-1 and TRBJ2-1; TRBD1 aligns across 11 bases. This TCR was recovered from a male patient aged 2 to 10 who had a stem cell transplant for chronic granulomatous disease, so the T cells may come from the graft donor. For the CDR3, the DNA is TGCGCCTCCGGGACAGGGGGCTACAATGAGCAGTTCTTC. Its protein product is CASGTGGYNEQFF.